The 8 T cell receptor beta chains below all came from one sample that was sequenced in a study of blood T cell repertoires in COVID-19. The table came from immunoSEQ multiplex PCR; TCRdb's copy has only in-frame clones and leaves some out. Here the sample spans more than 300,000 clones, more than 75% being singletons. Sequencing was done on a sample of PBMCs or T cells enriched from blood (not recorded which). The receptors stem from a woman younger than 30 who had recovered from COVID-19.

The CDR3 nucleotides are TGTGCCAGCAGTAAAATCGAAACGACAGACATGAACACTGAAGCTTTCTTT. Translation: CASSKIETTDMNTEAFF. V is TRBV6-2 or TRBV6-3 and J is TRBJ1-1; TRBD1 is a possible D gene (5 bases). The germline gives CDR1 MNHEY, CDR2 SVGEGT. V lost 5 bases to trimming and J lost 0 bases, with 19 bases between them. The CDR3 has 17 residues.

The chain recombines TRBV9 with TRBJ1-2; the D gene is possibly TRBD1 (6 bases). CDR1 is SGDLS and CDR2 is YYNGEE in the germline V gene. Deletions cut 0 bases from V and 4 bases from J, with 16 bases between. The CDR3 runs to 16 residues. CDR3 in amino acids: CASSVGMQGLFYGYTF. CDR3 sequence (DNA): TGTGCCAGCAGCGTAGGGATGCAGGGGCTTTTCTATGGCTACACCTTC.

The chain joins TRBV29-1 to TRBJ2-5, with 15 positions matching TRBD2. The trim removed 7 bases at V and 5 bases at J, leaving 17 bases unmatched. Germline V CDR1 and CDR2: SQVTM, ANQGSEA. The CDR3 is 18 residues long. CDR3 DNA sequence: TGCAGCGCCCGGAGGGGAATCGGACTAGCGGGAGGGGGGGAGACCCAGTACTTC. This translates into CSARRGIGLAGGGETQYF. Full variable domain (rest looked up from reference TRBV29-1 and TRBJ2-5): SAVISQKPSRDICQRGTSLTIQCQVDSQVTMMFWYRQQPGQSLTLIATANQGSEATYESGFVIDKFPISRPNLTFSTLTVSNMSPEDSSIYLCSARRGIGLAGGGETQYFGPGTRLLVL.

V usage is TRBV28 and J usage is TRBJ2-6; 8 bases map to TRBD1. V lost 4 bases, J lost 2 bases, and 4 bases stayed unmatched. From germline, CDR1 is MDHEN and CDR2 SYDVKM. The CDR3 loop spans 16 amino acids. The CDR3 reads CASSSGTGAGANVLTF. The DNA for the CDR3 is TGTGCCAGCAGTTCCGGGACAGGAGCTGGGGCCAACGTCCTGACTTTC.

The V and J genes are TRBV7-3 and TRBJ1-1; D is undetermined. Trimming left V 0 bases short and J 2 bases short, with 10 bases between. The CDR3 contains 15 residues. The germline CDR1 and CDR2 sequences are SGHTA and FQGTGA. CDR3 sequence: CASSLTYGNNTEAFF. In nucleotides, the CDR3 is TGTGCCAGCAGCTTAACGTACGGGAATAACACTGAAGCTTTCTTT.

The chain combines TRBV24-1 with TRBJ2-3, with D hard to call. In germline, CDR1 is KGHDR, CDR2 SFDVKD. V lost 0 bases and J lost 4, with 10 bases in between. The CDR3 spans 15 residues. The chain's CDR3 is CATSDLRLSSDTQYF. The CDR3 coding sequence is TGTGCCACCAGTGATTTGCGGCTTAGCTCAGATACGCAGTATTTT.

The chain links TRBV24-1 to TRBJ2-3; TRBD2 matches 10 bases. The CDR3 is 18 amino acids. In germline, CDR1 is KGHDR, CDR2 SFDVKD. Unmatched junction bases numbered 19, after V lost 9 bases and J lost 5 bases. CDR3 region: CATGGNPSGRGHIDTQYF. CDR3 bases: TGTGCCACCGGTGGCAATCCTAGCGGGAGAGGTCACATAGATACGCAGTATTTT.

The V and J genes are TRBV5-4 and TRBJ2-7; D unresolved. The CDR3 has 12 amino acids. The V end lost 2 bases, the J end lost 4 bases, and 7 bases lay between the germline ends. Germline CDR1 is SGHNT and CDR2 is YYREEE (reference sequence). The CDR3 is CASSFTDYEQYF. The CDR3 DNA sequence: TGTGCCAGCAGCTTCACAGATTACGAGCAGTACTTC. The variable domain in full, with the rest retrieved from reference TRBV5-4 and TRBJ2-7, is ETGVTQSPTHLIKTRGQQVTLRCSSQSGHNTVSWYQQALGQGPQFIFQYYREEENGRGNFPPRFSGLQFPNYSSELNVNALELDDSALYLCASSFTDYEQYFGPGTRLTVT.